The rows below give T cell receptor beta chains drawn from one sample of a study of blood T cell repertoires in COVID-19. Repertoires were generated with immunoSEQ multiplex PCR, while TCRdb's copy carries only in-frame clones and drops some. The repertoire includes about 130,000 clones, roughly 89% of them detected once, and roughly 4% sits in the top ten. Sequencing was performed on peripheral blood. The receptors shown here come from a man aged 60-69 years with COVID-19, enrolled during active disease. Both conserved end residues are part of each CDR3. D genes are given only for firm matches. Only part of the rows carry a size: once, few, many, or a class if the clone is expanded.

CDR3 protein: CASSPSLGGTTEAFF
CDR3 DNA: TGTGCCAGCAGCCCATCCCTGGGGGGGACCACTGAAGCTTTCTTT
D gene: .
V gene: TRBV5-6
J gene: TRBJ1-1
clone size: .

CDR3 protein: CATSHDIDQPQHF
CDR3 DNA: TGTGCCACCAGTCACGACATCGATCAGCCCCAGCATTTT
D gene: .
V gene: TRBV24-1
J gene: TRBJ1-5
clone size: .

CDR3 protein: CAISTGTEGGLMEKLFF
CDR3 DNA: TGTGCCATCAGCACAGGCACCGAAGGGGGCTTAATGGAAAAACTGTTTTTT
D gene: TRBD1
V gene: TRBV10-3
J gene: TRBJ1-4
clone size: .

CDR3 protein: CASSLAPDRREQYF
CDR3 DNA: TGTGCCAGCAGCTTAGCCCCAGACAGACGCGAGCAGTACTTC
D gene: .
V gene: TRBV11-2
J gene: TRBJ2-7
clone size: .

CDR3 protein: CASAGLRGDEKLFF
CDR3 DNA: TGTGCCAGTGCCGGATTACGGGGGGATGAAAAACTGTTTTTT
D gene: .
V gene: TRBV19
J gene: TRBJ1-4
clone size: .

CDR3 protein: CASSHGDLASRYNEQFF
CDR3 DNA: TGTGCCAGCAGCCATGGCGACTTGGCTAGTCGGTACAATGAGCAGTTCTTC
D gene: .
V gene: TRBV3-1/TRBV3-2
J gene: TRBJ2-1
clone size: .

CDR3 protein: CASSPPPGQGHSPLHF
CDR3 DNA: TGTGCCAGCAGCCCCCCCCCGGGACAGGGGCATTCACCCCTCCACTTT
D gene: TRBD1
V gene: TRBV5-4
J gene: TRBJ1-6
clone size: .

CDR3 protein: CASHKEGSTDTQYF
CDR3 DNA: TGTGCCAGCCACAAGGAGGGTAGCACAGATACGCAGTATTTT
D gene: .
V gene: TRBV5-4
J gene: TRBJ2-3
clone size: .

CDR3 protein: CASSFGEGGYTF
CDR3 DNA: TGTGCCAGCAGCTTTGGGGAGGGCGGCTACACCTTC
D gene: .
V gene: TRBV7-9
J gene: TRBJ1-2
clone size: .

CDR3 protein: CASSENRGVSGYTF
CDR3 DNA: TGTGCCAGCAGCGAGAACAGGGGGGTGAGCGGCTACACCTTC
D gene: TRBD1
V gene: TRBV9
J gene: TRBJ1-2
clone size: few

CDR3 protein: CASSLADRGHNSPLHF
CDR3 DNA: TGTGCCAGCAGCTTAGCGGACAGGGGACATAATTCACCCCTCCACTTT
D gene: TRBD1
V gene: TRBV7-2
J gene: TRBJ1-6
clone size: .

CDR3 protein: CASSQAPPRGSKETQYF
CDR3 DNA: TGCGCCAGCAGCCAAGCCCCCCCTCGGGGGTCCAAAGAGACCCAGTACTTC
D gene: .
V gene: TRBV4-3
J gene: TRBJ2-5
clone size: .

CDR3 protein: CASSPRTAQETQYF
CDR3 DNA: TGTGCCAGCAGCCCTCGGACAGCTCAAGAGACCCAGTACTTC
D gene: .
V gene: TRBV9
J gene: TRBJ2-5
clone size: .

CDR3 protein: CASSLGRHNYGYTF
CDR3 DNA: TGTGCCAGCAGCTTGGGCAGGCATAACTATGGCTACACCTTC
D gene: .
V gene: TRBV5-6
J gene: TRBJ1-2
clone size: once

CDR3 protein: CASSYRGSSNTEAFF
CDR3 DNA: TGTGCCAGTAGCTACAGGGGATCAAGTAACACTGAAGCTTTCTTT
D gene: TRBD1
V gene: TRBV19
J gene: TRBJ1-1
clone size: .

CDR3 protein: CASTQGAQPQHF
CDR3 DNA: TGTGCCAGCACCCAGGGGGCTCAGCCCCAGCATTTT
D gene: TRBD1
V gene: TRBV7-9
J gene: TRBJ1-5
clone size: few

CDR3 protein: CASSSGTPIGETQYF
CDR3 DNA: TGCGCCAGCAGCTCCGGGACACCCATTGGGGAGACCCAGTACTTC
D gene: .
V gene: TRBV5-1
J gene: TRBJ2-5
clone size: .

CDR3 protein: CASSGGGVNQHF
CDR3 DNA: TGTGCCAGTAGTGGGGGGGGAGTGAACCAGCATTTT
D gene: .
V gene: TRBV19
J gene: TRBJ1-5
clone size: .

CDR3 protein: CASSAPVTRSYTF
CDR3 DNA: TGTGCCAGCAGTGCACCGGTGACTAGGAGCTACACCTTC
D gene: .
V gene: TRBV25-1
J gene: TRBJ1-2
clone size: .

CDR3 protein: CASSLGPIGDNQPQHF
CDR3 DNA: TGTGCCAGCAGCTTAGGTCCTATAGGGGACAATCAGCCCCAGCATTTT
D gene: .
V gene: TRBV7-2
J gene: TRBJ1-5
clone size: .

CDR3 protein: CARNRQIRDTQYF
CDR3 DNA: TGTGCCAGGAACAGACAGATTCGGGATACGCAGTATTTT
D gene: .
V gene: TRBV15
J gene: TRBJ2-3
clone size: .

CDR3 protein: CATSRPGQGLNQPQHF
CDR3 DNA: TGTGCCACCAGCAGACCGGGACAGGGTCTCAATCAGCCCCAGCATTTT
D gene: TRBD1
V gene: TRBV15
J gene: TRBJ1-5
clone size: .

CDR3 protein: CASSPRGGEGEKLFF
CDR3 DNA: TGTGCCAGCAGCCCCCGGGGGGGGGAAGGTGAAAAACTGTTTTTT
D gene: .
V gene: TRBV9
J gene: TRBJ1-4
clone size: once

CDR3 protein: CASTPTPRTVDQPQHF
CDR3 DNA: TGTGCCAGCACCCCCACACCGCGGACTGTGGATCAGCCCCAGCATTTT
D gene: .
V gene: TRBV6-2/TRBV6-3
J gene: TRBJ1-5
clone size: once

CDR3 protein: CASSTEGQGGNQPQHF
CDR3 DNA: TGTGCCAGCAGCACCGAGGGACAGGGAGGTAATCAGCCCCAGCATTTT
D gene: TRBD1
V gene: TRBV7-8
J gene: TRBJ1-5
clone size: .

CDR3 protein: CASSLDRGYGYTF
CDR3 DNA: TGTGCCAGCAGCCTAGACAGGGGTTATGGCTACACCTTC
D gene: TRBD1
V gene: TRBV11-2
J gene: TRBJ1-2
clone size: .

CDR3 protein: CASNHFGQAVSNQPQHF
CDR3 DNA: TGTGCCAGTAACCATTTCGGACAGGCGGTAAGCAATCAGCCCCAGCATTTT
D gene: TRBD1
V gene: TRBV19
J gene: TRBJ1-5
clone size: few

CDR3 protein: CASSAVSGVGKGKLFF
CDR3 DNA: TGTGCCAGCAGCGCAGTATCCGGAGTCGGGAAAGGAAAACTGTTTTTT
D gene: .
V gene: TRBV9
J gene: TRBJ1-4
clone size: .

CDR3 protein: CASSLAAGQETQYF
CDR3 DNA: TGCGCCAGCAGCTTGGCCGCAGGGCAAGAGACCCAGTACTTC
D gene: .
V gene: TRBV5-1
J gene: TRBJ2-5
clone size: .

CDR3 protein: CAWSVGGDYEQYF
CDR3 DNA: TGTGCCTGGAGTGTAGGCGGGGACTACGAGCAGTACTTC
D gene: .
V gene: TRBV30
J gene: TRBJ2-7
clone size: .

CDR3 protein: CAISEYGGRAAENEKLFF
CDR3 DNA: TGTGCCATCAGTGAGTACGGGGGGCGAGCAGCGGAAAATGAAAAACTGTTTTTT
D gene: .
V gene: TRBV10-3
J gene: TRBJ1-4
clone size: .

CDR3 protein: CASAKLSGTEAFF
CDR3 DNA: TGTGCCAGCGCCAAGCTCTCTGGCACTGAAGCTTTCTTT
D gene: .
V gene: TRBV14
J gene: TRBJ1-1
clone size: few

CDR3 protein: CASRNPGQGREKLFF
CDR3 DNA: TGTGCCAGCAGAAACCCGGGACAGGGGCGAGAAAAACTGTTTTTT
D gene: TRBD1
V gene: TRBV6-5
J gene: TRBJ1-4
clone size: .

CDR3 protein: CASSTGDDSPLHF
CDR3 DNA: TGCGCCAGCAGCACAGGGGACGATTCACCCCTCCACTTT
D gene: TRBD1
V gene: TRBV5-1
J gene: TRBJ1-6
clone size: .

CDR3 protein: CASSSPAASRETQYF
CDR3 DNA: TGTGCCAGCAGCTCTCCAGCGGCTAGCAGAGAGACCCAGTACTTC
D gene: .
V gene: TRBV11-2
J gene: TRBJ2-5
clone size: .

CDR3 protein: CSVEGGRGKETQYF
CDR3 DNA: TGCAGCGTTGAAGGTGGCAGGGGGAAAGAGACCCAGTACTTC
D gene: TRBD1
V gene: TRBV29-1
J gene: TRBJ2-5
clone size: .

CDR3 protein: CASSLVIVETQYF
CDR3 DNA: TGTGCCAGCAGCTTAGTTATTGTGGAGACCCAGTACTTC
D gene: .
V gene: TRBV11-2
J gene: TRBJ2-5
clone size: .

CDR3 protein: CASSLNDFTSTDTQYF
CDR3 DNA: TGTGCCAGCAGCTTGAATGATTTTACTAGCACAGATACGCAGTATTTT
D gene: .
V gene: TRBV5-5
J gene: TRBJ2-3
clone size: .

CDR3 protein: CASSLRGGPTDTQYF
CDR3 DNA: TGCGCCAGCAGCTTGAGAGGGGGACCCACAGATACGCAGTATTTT
D gene: .
V gene: TRBV5-1
J gene: TRBJ2-3
clone size: few

CDR3 protein: CASSPGQGKQPQHF
CDR3 DNA: TGTGCCAGCAGTCCCGGACAGGGGAAACAGCCCCAGCATTTT
D gene: TRBD1
V gene: TRBV6-5
J gene: TRBJ1-5
clone size: .

CDR3 protein: CASSFIEGTGNTEAFF
CDR3 DNA: TGCGCCAGCAGCTTTATAGAAGGGACAGGGAACACTGAAGCTTTCTTT
D gene: TRBD1
V gene: TRBV5-1
J gene: TRBJ1-1
clone size: .

CDR3 protein: CASSQPGTKETQYF
CDR3 DNA: TGTGCCAGCAGCCAGCCCGGGACTAAAGAGACCCAGTACTTC
D gene: TRBD2
V gene: TRBV3-1/TRBV3-2
J gene: TRBJ2-5
clone size: .

CDR3 protein: CASSIGRRQGLQETQYF
CDR3 DNA: TGTGCCAGTAGTATAGGTAGGCGACAGGGCTTACAAGAGACCCAGTACTTC
D gene: TRBD1
V gene: TRBV19
J gene: TRBJ2-5
clone size: .

CDR3 protein: CASRPGKNTIYF
CDR3 DNA: TGTGCCAGCAGACCAGGGAAAAACACCATATATTTT
D gene: .
V gene: TRBV28
J gene: TRBJ1-3
clone size: .

CDR3 protein: CASSPGRATSGELFF
CDR3 DNA: TGTGCCAGCAGCCCGGGCAGGGCTACCTCCGGGGAGCTGTTTTTT
D gene: .
V gene: TRBV7-3
J gene: TRBJ2-2
clone size: .

CDR3 protein: CASSAERDRNTEAFF
CDR3 DNA: TGTGCCAGCAGCGCCGAGAGGGACAGGAACACTGAAGCTTTCTTT
D gene: TRBD1
V gene: TRBV9
J gene: TRBJ1-1
clone size: .